This is a list of T cell receptor beta chains from one sample in a study of blood T cell repertoires in COVID-19. The table came from immunoSEQ multiplex PCR; TCRdb's copy has only in-frame clones and leaves some out. The sample has about 100,000 clones, almost 90% seen once. The specimen was peripheral blood. The source is a human donor in a cohort sampled during active COVID-19. CDR3s include the opening cysteine and the closing phenylalanine or tryptophan. The D gene is left open where the match is weak. Expanded clones get a size class; other rows say once, few or many, or leave the size out.

v_gene: TRBV5-1; len: 14; abundance: few; j_gene: TRBJ2-7; d_gene: NA; CDR3aa: CASSEGQGGLVQYF; CDR3nt: TGCGCCAGCAGCGAGGGACAAGGAGGCTTGGTGCAGTACTTC
v_gene: TRBV10-2; len: 13; abundance: NA; j_gene: TRBJ2-7; d_gene: TRBD2; CDR3aa: CATRLAGLYEQYF; CDR3nt: TGCGCCACTCGACTAGCGGGATTATACGAGCAGTACTTC
v_gene: TRBV15; len: 15; abundance: NA; j_gene: TRBJ1-2; d_gene: NA; CDR3aa: CATSTRQEANYGYTF; CDR3nt: TGTGCCACCAGCACCAGACAGGAAGCTAACTATGGCTACACCTTC
v_gene: TRBV18; len: 18; abundance: NA; j_gene: TRBJ2-3; d_gene: TRBD2; CDR3aa: CASSPESGLAGSTDTQYF; CDR3nt: TGTGCCAGCTCACCGGAATCCGGACTAGCGGGTAGCACAGATACGCAGTATTTT
v_gene: TRBV6-2/TRBV6-3; len: 15; abundance: NA; j_gene: TRBJ1-3; d_gene: NA; CDR3aa: CASSIDRHTGNTIYF; CDR3nt: TGTGCCAGCAGCATCGACAGGCACACTGGAAACACCATATATTTT
v_gene: TRBV9; len: 15; abundance: NA; j_gene: TRBJ2-1; d_gene: TRBD2; CDR3aa: CASSEAGVSYNEQFF; CDR3nt: TGTGCCAGCAGCGAAGCGGGGGTCTCCTACAATGAGCAGTTCTTC
v_gene: TRBV24-1; len: 15; abundance: once; j_gene: TRBJ2-5; d_gene: NA; CDR3aa: CATSDLEGDQETQYF; CDR3nt: TGTGCCACCAGTGATTTGGAGGGGGATCAAGAGACCCAGTACTTC
v_gene: TRBV19; len: 15; abundance: NA; j_gene: TRBJ2-2; d_gene: NA; CDR3aa: CASKIGRENTGELFF; CDR3nt: TGTGCCAGTAAGATAGGCAGGGAGAACACCGGGGAGCTGTTTTTT
v_gene: TRBV6-6; len: 14; abundance: once; j_gene: TRBJ2-1; d_gene: TRBD2; CDR3aa: CASSYRGDFNEQFF; CDR3nt: TGTGCCAGCAGTTACCGGGGGGACTTCAATGAGCAGTTCTTC
v_gene: TRBV5-1; len: 20; abundance: NA; j_gene: TRBJ2-1; d_gene: TRBD2; CDR3aa: CASSLAPVGLAGGSYNEQFF; CDR3nt: TGCGCCAGCAGCTTGGCCCCTGTGGGACTAGCGGGAGGCTCCTACAATGAGCAGTTCTTC
v_gene: TRBV7-3; len: 11; abundance: NA; j_gene: TRBJ2-7; d_gene: NA; CDR3aa: CASSPYYEQYF; CDR3nt: TGTGCCAGCAGCCCCTACTACGAGCAGTACTTC
v_gene: TRBV6-1; len: 16; abundance: NA; j_gene: TRBJ2-5; d_gene: TRBD2; CDR3aa: CASSEALAGGKETQYF; CDR3nt: TGTGCCAGCAGTGAAGCACTAGCGGGAGGTAAAGAGACCCAGTACTTC
v_gene: TRBV28; len: 13; abundance: NA; j_gene: TRBJ1-4; d_gene: NA; CDR3aa: CASRRVGSEKLFF; CDR3nt: TGTGCCAGCAGGAGGGTGGGCAGTGAAAAACTGTTTTTT
v_gene: TRBV6-2/TRBV6-3; len: 13; abundance: once; j_gene: TRBJ2-7; d_gene: NA; CDR3aa: CASSREGGYEQYF; CDR3nt: TGTGCCAGCAGCCGAGAGGGCGGCTACGAGCAGTACTTC
v_gene: TRBV28; len: 12; abundance: few; j_gene: TRBJ2-1; d_gene: TRBD2; CDR3aa: CASGLDYNEQFF; CDR3nt: TGTGCCAGCGGACTAGACTACAATGAGCAGTTCTTC
v_gene: TRBV7-9; len: 16; abundance: NA; j_gene: TRBJ2-5; d_gene: TRBD2; CDR3aa: CASSLGLAGVEETQYF; CDR3nt: TGTGCCAGCAGCTTAGGGCTAGCGGGAGTAGAAGAGACCCAGTACTTC
v_gene: TRBV5-6; len: 14; abundance: NA; j_gene: TRBJ1-1; d_gene: NA; CDR3aa: CASSLVGAGTEAFF; CDR3nt: TGTGCCAGCAGCTTGGTAGGGGCTGGGACTGAAGCTTTCTTT
v_gene: TRBV7-3; len: 12; abundance: NA; j_gene: TRBJ2-1; d_gene: NA; CDR3aa: CASSFSGNEQFF; CDR3nt: TGTGCCAGCAGCTTTTCGGGCAATGAGCAGTTCTTC
v_gene: TRBV2; len: 16; abundance: NA; j_gene: TRBJ2-2; d_gene: TRBD2; CDR3aa: CASRAGRREGTGELFF; CDR3nt: TGTGCCAGCAGGGCAGGACGGCGGGAGGGAACCGGGGAGCTGTTTTTT
v_gene: TRBV18; len: 15; abundance: NA; j_gene: TRBJ2-5; d_gene: NA; CDR3aa: CASSPGWTDQETQYF; CDR3nt: TGTGCCAGCTCACCAGGGTGGACAGACCAAGAGACCCAGTACTTC
v_gene: TRBV6-4; len: 13; abundance: NA; j_gene: TRBJ2-4; d_gene: NA; CDR3aa: CASSDRESDIQYF; CDR3nt: TGTGCCAGCAGTGACAGGGAGTCCGACATTCAGTACTTC
v_gene: TRBV10-3; len: 16; abundance: NA; j_gene: TRBJ2-1; d_gene: TRBD2; CDR3aa: CAISVASGSTYNEQFF; CDR3nt: TGTGCCATCAGTGTCGCGAGCGGGAGTACCTACAATGAGCAGTTCTTC
v_gene: TRBV7-2; len: 13; abundance: NA; j_gene: TRBJ2-7; d_gene: TRBD2; CDR3aa: CASRSSGAYEQYF; CDR3nt: TGTGCCAGCCGATCTAGCGGAGCCTACGAGCAGTACTTC
v_gene: TRBV28; len: 15; abundance: NA; j_gene: TRBJ2-5; d_gene: TRBD1; CDR3aa: CASSSPDNRGKTQYF; CDR3nt: TGTGCCAGCAGTTCCCCCGACAACAGGGGAAAGACCCAGTACTTC
v_gene: TRBV21-1; len: 17; abundance: NA; j_gene: TRBJ2-5; d_gene: NA; CDR3aa: CASSKGTGTGCGETQYF; CDR3nt: TGTGCCAGCAGCAAAGGTACCGGGACAGGGTGTGGGGAGACCCAGTACTTC
v_gene: TRBV10-3; len: 17; abundance: NA; j_gene: TRBJ1-2; d_gene: NA; CDR3aa: CATGERGTAQGGYGYTF; CDR3nt: TGTGCCACCGGGGAGAGGGGAACGGCACAGGGAGGGTACGGCTACACCTTC
v_gene: TRBV7-9; len: 14; abundance: medium-sized; j_gene: TRBJ1-1; d_gene: TRBD1; CDR3aa: CASSFGQGSTEAFF; CDR3nt: TGTGCCAGCAGCTTCGGACAGGGCAGTACTGAAGCTTTCTTT
v_gene: TRBV5-1; len: 14; abundance: NA; j_gene: TRBJ2-2; d_gene: TRBD1; CDR3aa: CATAGTGGTGELFF; CDR3nt: TGCGCCACCGCCGGGACAGGGGGCACCGGGGAGCTGTTTTTT
v_gene: TRBV6-5; len: 14; abundance: NA; j_gene: TRBJ2-1; d_gene: TRBD1; CDR3aa: CASSLHSTGDEQFF; CDR3nt: TGTGCCAGCAGTTTACATTCTACAGGGGACGAGCAGTTCTTC
v_gene: TRBV9; len: 11; abundance: NA; j_gene: TRBJ2-7; d_gene: NA; CDR3aa: CASSPGSEQYF; CDR3nt: TGTGCCAGCAGCCCAGGGTCCGAGCAGTACTTC
v_gene: TRBV7-9; len: 13; abundance: NA; j_gene: TRBJ1-6; d_gene: TRBD1; CDR3aa: CASSQGVASPLHF; CDR3nt: TGTGCCAGCAGTCAGGGGGTGGCCTCACCCCTCCACTTT
v_gene: TRBV30; len: 12; abundance: NA; j_gene: TRBJ2-7; d_gene: NA; CDR3aa: CAWAPQDSRQYF; CDR3nt: TGTGCCTGGGCCCCTCAGGACTCAAGGCAGTACTTC
v_gene: TRBV6-2/TRBV6-3; len: 19; abundance: NA; j_gene: TRBJ1-3; d_gene: NA; CDR3aa: CASSYSSGVYAGGGNTIYF; CDR3nt: TGTGCCAGCAGTTACTCGTCAGGGGTATATGCCGGAGGTGGAAACACCATATATTTT
v_gene: TRBV25-1; len: 15; abundance: NA; j_gene: TRBJ2-1; d_gene: TRBD2; CDR3aa: CASRGTSGRGNEQFF; CDR3nt: TGTGCCAGCAGGGGGACTAGCGGGAGAGGTAATGAGCAGTTCTTC
v_gene: TRBV4-3; len: 12; abundance: NA; j_gene: TRBJ2-3; d_gene: NA; CDR3aa: CASSRAGDMQYF; CDR3nt: TGCGCCAGCAGCAGGGCGGGGGACATGCAGTATTTT
v_gene: TRBV7-8; len: 14; abundance: NA; j_gene: TRBJ2-1; d_gene: NA; CDR3aa: CASSPRDSYNEQFF; CDR3nt: TGTGCCAGCAGCCCCCGGGACTCGTACAATGAGCAGTTCTTC
v_gene: TRBV4-2; len: 15; abundance: NA; j_gene: TRBJ1-2; d_gene: NA; CDR3aa: CASSQDTGIGYGYTF; CDR3nt: TGTGCCAGCAGCCAAGATACAGGGATTGGGTATGGCTACACCTTC
v_gene: TRBV6-5; len: 15; abundance: NA; j_gene: TRBJ1-1; d_gene: NA; CDR3aa: CASINRVKLNTEAFF; CDR3nt: TGTGCCAGCATCAACAGGGTCAAGTTGAACACTGAAGCTTTCTTT
v_gene: TRBV27; len: 15; abundance: NA; j_gene: TRBJ2-7; d_gene: TRBD1; CDR3aa: CASSEPDRVPYEQYF; CDR3nt: TGTGCCAGCAGTGAACCGGACAGGGTCCCCTACGAGCAGTACTTC
v_gene: TRBV4-2; len: 14; abundance: NA; j_gene: TRBJ2-7; d_gene: NA; CDR3aa: CASSQEGLRSEQYF; CDR3nt: TGTGCCAGCAGCCAAGAGGGCCTACGAAGTGAGCAGTACTTC
v_gene: TRBV19; len: 16; abundance: NA; j_gene: TRBJ2-2; d_gene: NA; CDR3aa: CASSIETSHRPGELFF; CDR3nt: TGTGCCAGTAGTATAGAGACAAGTCATCGGCCCGGGGAGCTGTTTTTT
v_gene: TRBV6-6; len: 14; abundance: few; j_gene: TRBJ1-5; d_gene: NA; CDR3aa: CASISGVTNQPQHF; CDR3nt: TGTGCCAGCATAAGCGGGGTTACCAATCAGCCCCAGCATTTT
v_gene: TRBV15; len: 17; abundance: NA; j_gene: TRBJ2-7; d_gene: TRBD2; CDR3aa: CATSRDLAGGAVYEQYF; CDR3nt: TGTGCCACCAGCAGAGATCTAGCGGGAGGCGCGGTCTACGAGCAGTACTTC
v_gene: TRBV20-1; len: 14; abundance: NA; j_gene: TRBJ2-7; d_gene: TRBD2; CDR3aa: CSASLGAGDHEQYF; CDR3nt: TGCAGTGCTAGTCTCGGAGCGGGAGACCACGAGCAGTACTTC
v_gene: TRBV6-5; len: 15; abundance: NA; j_gene: TRBJ1-6; d_gene: TRBD1; CDR3aa: CASRAPGTGNSPLHF; CDR3nt: TGTGCCAGCAGAGCCCCCGGGACAGGGAATTCACCCCTCCACTTT
v_gene: TRBV18; len: 15; abundance: NA; j_gene: TRBJ1-5; d_gene: TRBD1; CDR3aa: CASSPGQGMGQPQHF; CDR3nt: TGTGCCAGCTCACCGGGACAGGGGATGGGTCAGCCCCAGCATTTT
v_gene: TRBV6-5; len: 15; abundance: once; j_gene: TRBJ2-5; d_gene: NA; CDR3aa: CASMADLGIAKTQYF; CDR3nt: TGTGCCAGCATGGCGGACTTGGGGATAGCGAAGACCCAGTACTTC
v_gene: TRBV2; len: 17; abundance: NA; j_gene: TRBJ2-7; d_gene: TRBD2; CDR3aa: CASSEPHLAGAGYEQYF; CDR3nt: TGTGCCAGCAGTGAACCCCACCTAGCGGGAGCCGGGTACGAGCAGTACTTC
v_gene: TRBV7-3; len: 13; abundance: NA; j_gene: TRBJ1-2; d_gene: TRBD1; CDR3aa: CASSPDRGNGYTF; CDR3nt: TGTGCCAGCAGCCCGGACAGGGGGAATGGCTACACCTTC
v_gene: TRBV28; len: 15; abundance: once; j_gene: TRBJ2-7; d_gene: NA; CDR3aa: CASSLSQGGVYEQYF; CDR3nt: TGTGCCAGCAGTTTATCGCAGGGGGGAGTCTACGAGCAGTACTTC
v_gene: TRBV27; len: 15; abundance: few; j_gene: TRBJ2-5; d_gene: NA; CDR3aa: CASSLIGSAQETQYF; CDR3nt: TGTGCCAGCAGTCTGATAGGGAGTGCGCAAGAGACCCAGTACTTC
v_gene: TRBV7-2; len: 17; abundance: NA; j_gene: TRBJ2-1; d_gene: NA; CDR3aa: CASSLARISRGDNEQFF; CDR3nt: TGTGCCAGCAGCTTAGCGCGGATCAGCCGGGGAGACAATGAGCAGTTCTTC
v_gene: TRBV6-2/TRBV6-3; len: 16; abundance: NA; j_gene: TRBJ2-1; d_gene: TRBD2; CDR3aa: CASSIGLAAVYNEQFF; CDR3nt: TGTGCCAGCAGTATCGGACTAGCGGCAGTCTACAATGAGCAGTTCTTC
v_gene: TRBV2; len: 14; abundance: NA; j_gene: TRBJ1-6; d_gene: NA; CDR3aa: CASSEAKGYSPLHF; CDR3nt: TGTGCCAGCAGTGAAGCTAAGGGGTATTCACCCCTCCACTTT
v_gene: TRBV5-4; len: 16; abundance: NA; j_gene: TRBJ2-1; d_gene: TRBD2; CDR3aa: CASSSGLAPATNEQFF; CDR3nt: TGTGCCAGCAGCTCCGGACTAGCCCCGGCAACCAATGAGCAGTTCTTC
v_gene: TRBV12-3/TRBV12-4; len: 13; abundance: NA; j_gene: TRBJ1-2; d_gene: NA; CDR3aa: CASSLVREYGYTF; CDR3nt: TGTGCCAGCAGTTTAGTCAGGGAATATGGCTACACCTTC
v_gene: TRBV18; len: 17; abundance: once; j_gene: TRBJ1-5; d_gene: NA; CDR3aa: CASSSGQNPNSNQPQHF; CDR3nt: TGTGCCAGCTCATCTGGACAGAATCCTAATAGCAATCAGCCCCAGCATTTT
v_gene: TRBV5-8; len: 16; abundance: NA; j_gene: TRBJ1-3; d_gene: NA; CDR3aa: CASSLATNYARNTIYF; CDR3nt: TGTGCCAGCAGCTTGGCCACTAATTACGCGCGAAACACCATATATTTT
v_gene: TRBV28; len: 14; abundance: NA; j_gene: TRBJ2-1; d_gene: TRBD1; CDR3aa: CASKPGGGPGEQFF; CDR3nt: TGTGCCAGCAAGCCAGGGGGCGGGCCAGGTGAGCAGTTCTTC